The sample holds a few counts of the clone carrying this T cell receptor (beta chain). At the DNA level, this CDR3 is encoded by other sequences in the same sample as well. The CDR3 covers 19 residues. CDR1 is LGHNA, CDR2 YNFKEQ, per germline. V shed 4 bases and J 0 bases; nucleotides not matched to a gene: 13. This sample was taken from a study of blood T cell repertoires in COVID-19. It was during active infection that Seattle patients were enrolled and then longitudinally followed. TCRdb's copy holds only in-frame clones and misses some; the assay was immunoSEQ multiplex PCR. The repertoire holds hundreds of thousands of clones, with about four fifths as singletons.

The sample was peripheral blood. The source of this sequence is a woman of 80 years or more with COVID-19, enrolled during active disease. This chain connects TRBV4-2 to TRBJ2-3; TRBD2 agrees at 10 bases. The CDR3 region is CASSLGLAAFPSSTDTQYF. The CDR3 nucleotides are TGTGCCAGCAGCCTCGGACTAGCGGCTTTCCCCAGTAGCACAGATACGCAGTATTTT.